The 13 T cell receptor beta chains below were found in one sample sequenced in a study of molecular identifiers for immune sequencing clone quantification. In TCRdb, the PCR reads were re-called with MiXCR into one record per CDR3 protein. The sample lists hundreds of thousands of distinct CDR3 sequences, roughly 25% occurring once. Source material: naive CD8+ T cells from blood, with Jurkat cell RNA spiked in. Subset in this sample: FACS-sorted CD8+CD4-CCR7+CD45RA+ naive T cells. These receptors were collected from a human donor in good health. Some libraries in this study had Jurkat cell RNA spiked in.

On this clonotype itself: It may be a read error: a sequence one base away is much more abundant. This chain connects TRBV4-3 to TRBJ2-3; the D is unclear. CDR1 and CDR2 from the germline V gene are LGHNA and YSLEER. V gave up 0 bases and J gave up 4 bases, with 11 bases separating them. This CDR3 contains 15 residues. CDR3 amino acids: CASSQDPRLADTQYF. Here the CDR3 DNA reads TGCGCCAGCAGCCAAGATCCAAGGTTAGCAGATACGCAGTATTTT.

On this clonotype: Possible read error: a much larger clone is one base away. V and J are TRBV6-5 and TRBJ2-7, with 8 bases fitting TRBD1. There are 13 residues in the CDR3. V lost 7 bases to trimming and J lost 6 bases; unmatched junction nucleotides: 8. Germline CDR1 reads MNHEY; CDR2 reads SVGAGI. This chain's CDR3 is CASNQGAFGEQYF. The CDR3 DNA follows: TGTGCCAGCAATCAGGGGGCCTTCGGCGAGCAGTACTTC.

V usage is TRBV9 and J usage is TRBJ2-1; D is undetermined. This CDR3 has 13 residues. Trimming shortened V by 2 bases and J by 4 bases, and 7 bases separated the two germline ends. Germline V gene sequence: CDR1 SGDLS, CDR2 YYNGEE. In DNA form, the CDR3 reads TGTGCCAGCAGCGTCGACGGATACAATGAGCAGTTCTTC. It encodes CASSVDGYNEQFF.

This chain connects TRBV4-1 to TRBJ2-7; D perhaps matches TRBD2 (6 bases). The CDR3 runs 15 residues. The germline V gene encodes CDR1 MGHRA and CDR2 YSYEKL. The V gene lost 1 base and the J gene lost 5 bases, with 15 bases spanning the gap. In DNA, the CDR3 is TGCGCCAGCAGCCAAGCGCCGGGAGAAATCCACGAGCAGTACTTC. Its translation is CASSQAPGEIHEQYF.

CDR3 sequence reads: CASSPDGSSGGPLSTDTQYF. The CDR3 nucleotides are TGTGCCAGCAGCCCGGACGGGTCTAGCGGGGGGCCGCTGAGCACAGATACGCAGTATTTT. The chain couples TRBV11-2 to TRBJ2-3; 11 positions agree with TRBD2. CDR1 is SGHAT and CDR2 is FQNNGV in the germline V gene. V shed 5 bases, J shed 0 bases, and the junction held 16 bases outside the gene matches. This CDR3 has 20 residues.

This clonotype was counted between two and nine times. The J gene is TRBJ2-7, the V gene TRBV4-2; TRBD2 matches at 12 bases. Germline V gene sequence: CDR1 LGHNA, CDR2 YNFKEQ. J lost 4 bases, V lost 2 bases, and 6 bases had no gene match. The CDR3 has 16 amino acids. CDR3 bases: TGTGCCAGCAGCCAACCGGAGGGACTAGCGGGTTACGAGCAGTACTTC. It specifies CASSQPEGLAGYEQYF.

This clonotype was picked up a small number of times. This chain links TRBV7-3 with TRBJ2-7, with D hard to call. V was shortened by 1 base and J by 5 bases, with 18 bases between the two germline ends. The CDR3 spans 16 residues. Per the germline V gene, CDR1 is SGHTA and CDR2 is FQGTGA. CDR3 amino acids: CASSLNRAGSFHEQYF. As DNA, the CDR3 is TGTGCCAGCAGCTTAAATCGTGCAGGATCGTTTCACGAGCAGTACTTC.

This clonotype appeared many times. The chain recombines TRBV7-6 with TRBJ2-7; a weak D match, TRBD1 (5 bases). V was trimmed by 1 base and J by 2 bases, leaving 12 bases between them. Germline V gene lookup returns CDR1 SGHVS and CDR2 FNYEAQ. The CDR3 is 15 residues long. The CDR3 coding sequence is TGTGCCAGCAGCTTAGGAGCAGACAGAACCTACGAGCAGTACTTC. Amino acid sequence: CASSLGADRTYEQYF.

This clonotype appeared many times. The chain uses TRBV7-9 and TRBJ2-2, with TRBD1 identical over 7 bases. Germline V gene data show CDR1 as SEHNR and CDR2 as FQNEAQ (reference sequence). The V and J ends lost 1 base and 4 bases, in that order; junction bases with no gene match: 9. This CDR3 is built from 17 residues. CDR3 nucleotides: TGTGCCAGCAGCTTAGTTGGGACAGTGAGCCCCACCGGGGAGCTGTTTTTT. The encoded protein is CASSLVGTVSPTGELFF.

This sequence joins TRBV24-1 and TRBJ2-2; D is ambiguous. Germline lookup yields CDR1 KGHDR and CDR2 SFDVKD. This CDR3 is 15 amino acids long. Trimming cost V 5 bases and J 1 base, with 10 bases left between them. This CDR3 is CATSVSRRNTGELFF. CDR3 sequence (DNA): TGTGCCACCAGTGTTTCACGGAGGAACACCGGGGAGCTGTTTTTT.

The chain employs TRBV27 and TRBJ2-7; TRBD2 is a possible D gene (5 bases). Germline CDR1 reads MNHEY; CDR2 reads SMNVEV (reference sequence). V lost 6 bases to trimming and J lost 5 bases, with 17 bases between them. This CDR3 region has 14 residues. This chain's CDR3 is CASSSPGDTDEQYF. CDR3 sequence (DNA): TGTGCCAGCAGCTCCCCCGGGGATACGGACGAGCAGTACTTC.

There are a few counts of this clonotype. The chain employs TRBV5-6 and TRBJ1-3; D ambiguous. V was cut by 2 bases and J by 0 bases, with 15 bases left in between. The CDR3 contains 17 residues. Germline loops: CDR1 SGHDT, CDR2 YYEEEE. The CDR3 nucleotides read TGTGCCAGCAGCTTCCCCCGACACGCCGGCTCTGGAAACACCATATATTTT. It translates to CASSFPRHAGSGNTIYF.

This clonotype was counted ten times or more. The chain recombines TRBV6-5 with TRBJ2-3, with 9 bases fitting TRBD2. J was trimmed by 3 bases and V by 5 bases; bases with no gene match: 6. The V gene's germline CDR1 is MNHEY and CDR2 SVGAGI. The CDR3 loop spans 15 amino acids. The CDR3 DNA reads TGTGCCAGCAGTCTCGGGACTAGCAGAACAGATACGCAGTATTTT. Residues: CASSLGTSRTDTQYF.